Below are 16 T cell receptor beta chains sequenced from a single sample in a study of post-analysis software for immune sequencing data. The library was made from cDNA and included unique molecular identifiers. TCRdb called the PCR reads again in MiXCR, with one record for every CDR3 protein. This table has roughly 150,000 distinct CDR3 sequences, under 40% appearing once. Sequencing used blood, obtained after autologous hematopoietic stem cell transplantation. These receptors came from a girl aged 5 to 17 with multiple sclerosis.

V is TRBV20-1 and J is TRBJ1-1, with 11 bases that match TRBD1. CDR1 is DFQATT, CDR2 SNEGSKA, per germline (reference sequence). V gave up 4 bases and J gave up 0 bases; unmatched junction bases: 4. The CDR3 runs 15 residues. CDR3 nucleotide sequence: TGCAGTGCTACATGGGACAGGGGGATGAACACTGAAGCTTTCTTT. Protein product: CSATWDRGMNTEAFF.

The chain carries TRBV10-3 and TRBJ1-2, with 8 bases fitting TRBD1. This CDR3 is built from 15 residues. Germline values: CDR1 ENHRY, CDR2 SYGVKD. With 3 bases clipped from V and 8 bases from J, the junction kept 11 bases outside the gene matches. The chain's CDR3 is CAISDPAGQVDGYTF. CDR3 coding DNA: TGTGCCATCAGTGACCCGGCGGGACAGGTAGACGGCTACACCTTC.

This clonotype occurred a few times. The V gene is TRBV19, the J gene TRBJ1-2, with unresolved D. CDR3 size: 12 residues. Germline CDR1 LNHDA, CDR2 SQIVND (reference sequence). Trimming took off 5 bases at V and 4 bases at J, with 8 bases between the two ends. CDR3 protein: CASSWSSYGYTF. The CDR3 DNA follows: TGTGCCAGTAGTTGGTCCTCCTATGGCTACACCTTC.

In this sample, this clonotype turned up many times. The chain has TRBV3-1 and TRBJ2-5; the D gene is possibly TRBD1 (6 bases). Germline-derived CDR1 and CDR2 are LGHDT and YNNKEL (reference sequence). The V and J ends lost 3 bases and 5 bases respectively, with 10 bases between them. The CDR3 sequence is 13 residues long. CDR3 DNA sequence: TGTGCCAGCAGCCACACAGGGAGCGAGACCCAGTACTTC. Its protein is CASSHTGSETQYF.

This clonotype was observed a handful of times. The V and J genes are TRBV20-1 and TRBJ1-2; 8 positions match TRBD1. Germline V gives CDR1 DFQATT, CDR2 SNEGSKA (reference sequence). The CDR3 runs to 13 residues. Trimming took 0 bases from V and 8 from J; bases not matched to a gene: 5. The CDR3 loop reads CSARDSRGPGYTF. The CDR3 bases are TGCAGTGCTAGAGATAGCAGGGGGCCCGGCTACACCTTC.

This clonotype has a handful of counts. V is TRBV11-2 and J is TRBJ2-4, with 7 positions matching TRBD2. After removal of 1 base from V and 0 bases from J, the junction contained 9 bases not matched to a gene. This CDR3 spans 18 amino acids. Germline V lookup: CDR1 SGHAT, CDR2 FQNNGV. The CDR3 sequence: CASSLGTAGTVAKNIQYF. In DNA, the CDR3 is TGTGCCAGCAGCTTAGGAACAGCGGGGACCGTAGCCAAAAACATTCAGTACTTC.

This clonotype was observed at least ten times. V and J are TRBV10-1 and TRBJ1-1; D gene uncertain. V was shortened by 6 bases and J by 3 bases, with 14 bases between the two germline ends. The CDR3 has 14 amino acids. Germline V lookup: CDR1 WNHNN, CDR2 SYGVQD (reference sequence). CDR3 DNA sequence: TGCGCCAGCAGCCCCGGGAGGCAAGACACTGAAGCTTTCTTT. Its translation: CASSPGRQDTEAFF.

Only a few counts were recorded for this clonotype. This chain joins TRBV18 and TRBJ2-6; D not resolved. This CDR3 is 15 amino acids long. V lost 5 bases and J lost 4, with 12 bases in between. CDR1 and CDR2 (germline): KGHSH, LQKENI. The DNA of the CDR3 is TGTGCCAGCTCAAGCCAGGTTGCCGGGGCCAACGTCCTGACTTTC. It codes for CASSSQVAGANVLTF. The whole variable domain, filled in from reference TRBV18 and TRBJ2-6, reads NAGVMQNPRHLVRRRGQEARLRCSPMKGHSHVYWYRQLPEEGLKFMVYLQKENIIDESGMPKERFSAEFPKEGPSILRIQQVVRGDSAAYFCASSSQVAGANVLTFGAGSRLTVL.

This clonotype appeared a few times. This chain uses TRBV12-3 or TRBV12-4 with TRBJ2-5, with D uncertain. This CDR3 has 15 residues. Trimming pared 3 bases from V and 1 base from J, leaving 12 bases between. The CDR3 loop reads CASSFKVLGQETQYF. In DNA, the CDR3 is TGTGCCAGCAGTTTTAAAGTTCTCGGCCAAGAGACCCAGTACTTC.

In the case of this clonotype: One junction end disagrees with the germline gene, perhaps due to a read error. V gene TRBV5-8 combines with J gene TRBJ1-1; weak D call: TRBD1 (5 bases). CDR3 length: 14 amino acids. Germline values: CDR1 SGHTS, CDR2 YDEGEE. Written as DNA, the CDR3 is TGTGCCAGCAGCTTGACACAGGAGAACACTGGAGCTTTCTTT. Residues: CASSLTQENTGAFF.

As DNA, the CDR3 is TGTGCCAGCACCGGTCTAGCGGGAGAAAACGAGCAGTACTTC. Amino acid sequence: CASTGLAGENEQYF. The rearrangement joins TRBV7-2 to TRBJ2-7; 10 nucleotides line up with TRBD2. The V segment lost 7 bases and the J segment 5 bases; nucleotides outside the gene matches: 8. CDR3 length: 14 amino acids. Germline V gene sequence: CDR1 SGHTA, CDR2 FQGNSA.

This clonotype was detected only a few times. J is TRBJ2-7 and V is TRBV13; unclear D gene. Germline V gene data show CDR1 as PRHDT and CDR2 as FYEKMQ (reference sequence). This CDR3 region has 14 residues. V dropped 1 base and J dropped 0 bases, with 7 bases sitting between them. This CDR3 reads CASSLEDTSYEQYF. Here the CDR3 DNA reads TGTGCCAGCAGCTTAGAAGACACCTCCTACGAGCAGTACTTC.

The genes are TRBV11-2 and TRBJ2-1, with D possibly being TRBD1 (6 bases). Trimming took off 6 bases at V and 1 base at J, with 13 bases between the two ends. This CDR3 region has 15 residues. Germline CDR1 reads SGHAT; CDR2 reads FQNNGV. CDR3 nucleotide sequence: TGTGCCAGCAGTCAGGGGTGGAGGTCCTACAATGAGCAGTTCTTC. Its translation is CASSQGWRSYNEQFF.

A remark on this clonotype: A read error is possible here, since a much larger clone lies one base away. This chain links TRBV20-1 with TRBJ2-1; D gene ambiguous. The V gene's germline CDR1 is DFQATT and CDR2 SNEGSKA (reference sequence). The CDR3 loop spans 11 amino acids. CDR3 nucleotide sequence: TGCAGGGCTAGTGGTTACTATGAGCAGTTCTTC. It codes for CRASGYYEQFF.

The V and J genes are TRBV11-3 and TRBJ2-1, with D hard to call. V was shortened by 5 bases and J by 6 bases, with 8 bases between the two germline ends. Germline CDR1 SGHNT, CDR2 YENEEA. This CDR3 is 12 amino acids long. The CDR3 region has the DNA TGTGCCAGCAGCGTCGACGGCAATGAGCAGTTCTTC. This gives the protein CASSVDGNEQFF.

This clonotype showed up just a few times. This chain joins TRBV27 and TRBJ2-7; the D is unclear. Germline-derived CDR1 and CDR2 are MNHEY and SMNVEV (reference sequence). CDR3 length: 13 amino acids. The V end was cut by 5 bases, the J end by 0 bases, with 8 bases between. The CDR3 reads CASSGTYSYEQYF. The CDR3 nucleotides read TGTGCCAGCAGTGGAACATACTCCTACGAGCAGTACTTC.